Here is one T cell receptor beta chain with its context. Its antigen is not known. Germline loops: CDR1 SQVTM, CDR2 ANQGSEA. V was cut by 6 bases and J by 3 bases, with 12 bases left in between. The length of the CDR3 is 12 residues. The TCR beta profiling, which covered VDJ combination and CDR3 sequence, was carried out using genomic DNA as the template. TCRdb re-called the reads with MiXCR, one entry per CDR3 protein. Seen here are 210,000 or so distinct CDR3 sequences, roughly 53% observed once, and the top ten hold just under 20%. The entry originates in a study of CD8+CD57+ T cells in acquired aplastic anemia. Overall study context: Sorted CD4+ and CD8+ cell DNA averaged around 3 ug. Study-level results: Around 30 sequences, all CD8+ CDR3, were shared between patients and controls.

An expansion of CD8+CD57+ cells by flow cytometry had been shown in patients chosen for sequencing. At blood sampling, none of the patients had yet received therapy. This receptor was taken from a human donor with aplastic anemia. The chain is built from TRBV29-1 and TRBJ2-7; tentatively, D is TRBD1 (6 bases). The material sequenced was sorted CD4+, CD8+, or CD8+CD57+ T cells (not recorded which) from PBMCs. CDR3 bases: TGCAGCGTACAGGGAATCATCTACGAGCAGTACTTC. It translates to CSVQGIIYEQYF.